These T cell receptor beta chains were read from a single sample in a study of memory CD4+ T cells and cytomegalovirus serostatus. Using immunoSEQ multiplex PCR, the repertoire was profiled, and TCRdb retains in-frame clones only, with some absent. There are under 55,000 clones in the sample; around 78% occur only once, and more than 0.65% lies in the top ten. Sequencing was done on a sample of memory CD4+ T cells from blood. The receptor set was obtained from an adult in good health and CMV-seronegative. Each CDR3 is given without its conserved first and last residue. The D gene is left open where the match is weak. Size is omitted from some rows. Given values are once, few, many or a class for expanded clones.

V gene,D gene,clone size,J gene,CDR3 protein
TRBV19,NA,few,TRBJ1-2,ASKRDWSNYGYT
TRBV9,TRBD1,NA,TRBJ1-2,ASSNRGRDAFYGYT
TRBV27,NA,NA,TRBJ2-6,ASSLSITGANVLT
TRBV2,TRBD1,NA,TRBJ2-1,ASKAPGGSWNEQF
TRBV12-5,NA,NA,TRBJ1-1,ASGPNVGTHMNTEAF
TRBV28,TRBD1,NA,TRBJ1-2,ASSQGASHYGYT
TRBV7-2,TRBD2,NA,TRBJ2-7,ASSLGTSREQY
TRBV14,NA,NA,TRBJ2-2,ASSQVLLTGELF
TRBV27,TRBD2,NA,TRBJ2-7,ASSPNPLLAGNYEQY
TRBV14,NA,NA,TRBJ2-4,ASSQDRG
TRBV7-9,NA,once,TRBJ2-1,ASSRHRGLGLDNEQF
TRBV14,NA,NA,TRBJ1-2,ASSPISYGGYT
TRBV14,NA,NA,TRBJ2-7,ASSQVPSIAYEQY
TRBV9,NA,few,TRBJ2-1,ASSVDGPANEQF
TRBV10-2,TRBD1,NA,TRBJ1-1,ASGRDRVIEAF
TRBV19,NA,NA,TRBJ1-5,ASSQEVGERQPQH
TRBV21-1,NA,few,TRBJ1-2,ASSTERQGRGYT
TRBV19,NA,NA,TRBJ2-5,ASSGQGRGETQY
TRBV28,NA,NA,TRBJ1-5,ASRPPTGNNQPQH
TRBV18,NA,few,TRBJ1-1,ASSPGEAVEAF
TRBV7-3,TRBD2,NA,TRBJ2-1,ASSFGTSGTNEQF
TRBV9,TRBD2,NA,TRBJ2-1,ASSVWDSGSYNEQF
TRBV14,TRBD1,NA,TRBJ2-6,ASSQARQGLSSGANVLT
TRBV27,TRBD2,NA,TRBJ2-7,ASKRDGTYEQY
TRBV4-1,NA,NA,TRBJ2-1,ASSQDGWGEQQF
TRBV18,NA,NA,TRBJ2-3,ASSSSTDTQY
TRBV2,NA,NA,TRBJ2-1,ASSETQGDEQF
TRBV28,NA,NA,TRBJ1-1,ASSLPRRGAGTEAF
TRBV6-5,TRBD1,NA,TRBJ2-1,ASSYLPGQGANEQF
TRBV7-2,NA,NA,TRBJ2-5,ASSTRGGHQETQY
TRBV11-1,NA,NA,TRBJ2-7,ASSLDGQPSYEQY
TRBV6-1,NA,NA,TRBJ1-4,ASSEAVAGWKLF
TRBV7-3,NA,medium-sized,TRBJ2-5,ASSLVVQETQY
TRBV6-5,NA,NA,TRBJ2-1,ASSPPWGGDNEQF
TRBV7-3,NA,NA,TRBJ2-1,ASSLRGGQYNEQF
TRBV10-3,TRBD1,NA,TRBJ2-7,AISDTGQGSYEQY
TRBV7-9,NA,NA,TRBJ2-4,ASSLVPMQSYLAKNIQY
TRBV4-1,TRBD2,NA,TRBJ2-5,ASSHARAASGKRANRETQY
TRBV11-2,NA,NA,TRBJ2-7,ASSLVRGGEQY
TRBV2,NA,NA,TRBJ2-3,ASSVDFTQY
TRBV6-1,NA,few,TRBJ2-1,ASSGSMGAPNEQF
TRBV20-1,NA,medium-sized,TRBJ1-1,SARTGGAF
TRBV18,NA,NA,TRBJ2-2,ASSPLSHTGELF
TRBV27,NA,few,TRBJ2-2,ASSFSANTGELF
TRBV11-3,NA,once,TRBJ2-3,ASSSGGTDTQY